This TCR beta chain was captured in a study of neoadjuvant anti-PD-1 for oral cavity cancer. As for the study in general: Non-progressing patients received a fourth nivolumab dose near day 43, then surgery on days 50-56.

Measured with immunoSEQ multiplex PCR; TCRdb has only the in-frame clones, and not every one. The sample includes under 20,000 clones, 60% to 80% seen only once; the top ten take under 3%. The length of the CDR3 is 15 residues. V lost 4 bases and J lost 5; bases outside the gene matches: 7. Germline V gene lookup returns CDR1 MNHEY and CDR2 SMNVEV (reference sequence). This TCR came from a person between 40 and 85 years old with oral cavity squamous cell carcinoma. The rearrangement joins TRBV27 to TRBJ2-5; 10 bases fit TRBD1. This sample comprised PBMCs, obtained before nivolumab (anti-PD-1) treatment. The CDR3 DNA follows: TGTGCCAGCAGTTCGGCCGGGACAGGGGCGGAGACCCAGTACTTC. This translates into CASSSAGTGAETQYF.